Presented here are 21 T cell receptor beta chains from one specimen sequenced in a study of blood T cell repertoires in COVID-19. The protocol was immunoSEQ multiplex PCR, while the TCRdb copy is restricted to in-frame clones and leaves out a portion. Of approximately 200,000 clones listed, about 86% are singletons. The sequencing input was PBMCs or T cells enriched from blood (not recorded which). These receptors were obtained from a woman in her forties with acute COVID-19.

J is TRBJ1-5 and V is TRBV11-2; no firm D call. V shed 0 bases and J shed 3 bases, with 6 bases lying between them. Germline CDR1 and CDR2: SGHAT and FQNNGV. This CDR3 has 14 residues. The CDR3 DNA reads as TGTGCCAGCAGCTTAGATCGGGTCAATCAGCCCCAGCATTTT. It encodes CASSLDRVNQPQHF. Variable domain in full (rest from reference TRBV11-2 and TRBJ1-5): EAGVAQSPRYKIIEKRQSVAFWCNPISGHATLYWYQQILGQGPKLLIQFQNNGVVDDSQLPKDRFSAERLKGVDSTLKIQPAKLEDSAVYLCASSLDRVNQPQHFGDGTRLSIL.

The chain links TRBV7-6 to TRBJ2-2, with a tentative D call TRBD1 (5 bases). Deletions cut 1 base from V and 2 bases from J, with 14 bases between. Germline values: CDR1 SGHVS, CDR2 FNYEAQ. The CDR3 is 17 amino acids. The CDR3 loop reads CASSLVLAGQNTGELFF. The CDR3 nucleotides are TGTGCCAGCAGCTTAGTCCTGGCTGGACAAAACACCGGGGAGCTGTTTTTT.

J is TRBJ2-7 and V is TRBV11-2, with 9 positions matching TRBD1. Trimming at V came to 5 bases and at J to 5 bases, leaving 13 bases not matched to a gene. CDR3 length: 16 residues. Germline V gene sequence: CDR1 SGHAT, CDR2 FQNNGV. DNA for the CDR3: TGTGCCAGCAGCCCTTTCCTGACAGGGGGATGGAACGAGCAGTACTTC. Its protein is CASSPFLTGGWNEQYF. Using reference TRBV11-2 and TRBJ2-7 for the parts outside the CDR3, the full variable domain is EAGVAQSPRYKIIEKRQSVAFWCNPISGHATLYWYQQILGQGPKLLIQFQNNGVVDDSQLPKDRFSAERLKGVDSTLKIQPAKLEDSAVYLCASSPFLTGGWNEQYFGPGTRLTVT.

The V and J genes are TRBV18 and TRBJ1-2, with D uncertain. This CDR3 is built from 15 residues. Germline CDR1 and CDR2: KGHSH and LQKENI. Trimming stripped 3 bases from V and 2 bases from J, with 13 bases between. The CDR3 DNA reads TGTGCCAGCTCACCGTCAGGAGGGAAAAACTATGGCTACACCTTC. Its protein product is CASSPSGGKNYGYTF.

J is TRBJ2-5 and V is TRBV4-3, with TRBD2 as a possible D gene (5 bases). The V gene lost 1 base and the J gene lost 0 bases, with 9 bases spanning the gap. The CDR3 covers 15 residues. The germline CDR1 and CDR2 sequences are LGHNA and YSLEER. CDR3: CASSQGTGNQETQYF. The DNA of the CDR3 is TGCGCCAGCAGCCAAGGGACTGGAAACCAAGAGACCCAGTACTTC.

The rearrangement links TRBV4-1 to TRBJ1-2; 7 positions agree with TRBD1. Unmatched junction bases numbered 3, after V lost 2 bases and J lost 0 bases. CDR1 is MGHRA and CDR2 is YSYEKL in the germline V gene. CDR3 size: 15 residues. The CDR3 is CASSQQQGTNYGYTF. The CDR3 DNA is TGCGCCAGCAGCCAACAACAGGGGACTAACTATGGCTACACCTTC.

This rearrangement joins TRBV25-1 to TRBJ2-2; a possible D gene is TRBD1 (6 bases). The V gene lost 3 bases and the J gene lost 5 bases, with 16 bases spanning the gap. This CDR3 has 16 residues. Germline lookup yields CDR1 MGHDK and CDR2 SYGVNS. The CDR3 region has the DNA TGTGCCAGCAGTGAGGGCAGGGGCGTTACTACCGGGGAGCTGTTTTTT. Its translation: CASSEGRGVTTGELFF.

V usage is TRBV7-9 and J usage is TRBJ1-3, with 7 bases identical to TRBD1. This CDR3 contains 15 residues. Germline values: CDR1 SEHNR, CDR2 FQNEAQ (reference sequence). Trimming cost V 5 bases and J 5 bases; bases outside gene matches: 9. The CDR3 sequence is CASSTTGTERNTIYF. Here the CDR3 DNA reads TGTGCCAGCAGCACCACCGGGACAGAAAGAAACACCATATATTTT.

The gene calls are TRBV2 and TRBJ1-4; D ambiguous. The ends were cut back, 7 bases at V and 8 bases at J, with 11 bases in the middle. The CDR3 is made up of 12 amino acids. CDR1 is SNHLY and CDR2 is FYNNEI in the germline V gene. The CDR3 sequence is CASNRQEEKLFF. The CDR3 DNA sequence: TGTGCCAGCAACCGCCAGGAAGAAAAACTGTTTTTT.

This clone was counted a single time. This chain links TRBV7-6 with TRBJ2-7; 7 nucleotides line up with TRBD1. J was trimmed by 7 bases and V by 5 bases; bases with no gene match: 11. The CDR3 loop spans 14 amino acids. Per germline, CDR1 SGHVS and CDR2 FNYEAQ. Here the CDR3 DNA reads TGTGCCAGCAGCCTAAGACAGGGCACAGGTGAGCAGTACTTC. This translates into CASSLRQGTGEQYF.

This rearrangement joins TRBV4-2 to TRBJ2-3; TRBD2 matches 9 bases. In germline, CDR1 is LGHNA, CDR2 YNFKEQ. This CDR3 is 15 amino acids long. Trimming cost V 5 bases and J 2 bases; bases outside gene matches: 5. The CDR3 DNA is TGTGCCAGCAGCGGGGGGACTAGCCACACAGATACGCAGTATTTT. The encoded protein is CASSGGTSHTDTQYF.

The chain has TRBV5-4 and TRBJ2-7; D is undetermined. V was pared by 3 bases and J by 0 bases, with 10 bases between. CDR1 is SGHNT, CDR2 YYREEE, per germline (reference sequence). This CDR3 is built from 14 residues. The chain's CDR3 is CASSSRLSSYEQYF. The CDR3 DNA is TGTGCCAGCAGCTCCAGACTGAGCTCCTACGAGCAGTACTTC.

The chain is built from TRBV7-2 and TRBJ1-6; possible D gene TRBD1, 5 bases. The V gene lost 5 bases and the J gene lost 14 bases, with 19 bases spanning the gap. The CDR3 is 14 amino acids. The V gene's germline CDR1 is SGHTA and CDR2 FQGNSA. CDR3 DNA: TGTGCCAGCAGCCAAGGGGTTAACTCTGAGGCCCTCCACTTT. This translates into CASSQGVNSEALHF.

The count of this clone is one. V and J are TRBV6-5 and TRBJ2-5, with TRBD2 matching 8 bases. This CDR3 is built from 15 residues. The V gene end was trimmed by 8 bases and the J gene end by 4 bases; junction bases not matched to a gene: 12. Looked up from germline, CDR1 is MNHEY and CDR2 is SVGAGI. The CDR3 spells CASRSPVAGRETQYF. The CDR3 region has the DNA TGTGCCAGCCGGAGCCCGGTAGCGGGGCGAGAGACCCAGTACTTC.

This chain links TRBV5-1 with TRBJ1-3; D possibly corresponds to TRBD1 (5 bases). The length of the CDR3 is 13 residues. The V and J ends lost 3 bases and 7 bases respectively, with 11 bases between them. Germline CDR1 reads SGHRS; CDR2 reads YFSETQ. CDR3: CASSSQAGNTIYF. CDR3 DNA: TGCGCCAGCAGCTCACAGGCGGGGAACACCATATATTTT. Full variable domain (missing parts from reference TRBV5-1 and TRBJ1-3): KAGVTQTPRYLIKTRGQQVTLSCSPISGHRSVSWYQQTPGQGLQFLFEYFSETQRNKGNFPGRFSGRQFSNSRSEMNVSTLELGDSALYLCASSSQAGNTIYFGEGSWLTVV.

The genes are TRBV5-3 and TRBJ1-2, with 7 positions matching TRBD1. TRBV5-3 is filed as an ORF, its function uncertain. The CDR3 has 12 amino acids. V shed 0 bases, J shed 9 bases, and the junction held 2 bases outside the gene matches. CDR3 region: CARSLEGGRYTF. CDR3 nucleotides: TGTGCCAGAAGCTTGGAAGGGGGCCGCTACACCTTC.

The count of this clone is one. J is TRBJ1-2 and V is TRBV5-6; D gene uncertain. Trimming took 2 bases from V and 4 from J, leaving 9 bases between them. The CDR3 sequence is 13 residues long. Germline CDR1 and CDR2: SGHDT and YYEEEE. The CDR3 region is CASSLEVPYGYTF. The DNA of the CDR3 is TGTGCCAGCAGCTTAGAGGTTCCCTATGGCTACACCTTC.

V is TRBV7-9 and J is TRBJ1-2; D gene ambiguous. CDR3 length equals 17 residues. Trimming pared 6 bases from V and 1 base from J, leaving 21 bases between. Germline CDR1 is SEHNR and CDR2 is FQNEAQ (reference sequence). CDR3 DNA sequence: TGTGCCAGCAGTCGATCGTTGGAACAGAGATTTAACTATGGCTACACCTTC. Protein product: CASSRSLEQRFNYGYTF. The whole variable domain, filled in from reference TRBV7-9 and TRBJ1-2, reads DTGVSQNPRHKITKRGQNVTFRCDPISEHNRLYWYRQTLGQGPEFLTYFQNEAQLEKSRLLSDRFSAERPKGSFSTLEIQRTEQGDSAMYLCASSRSLEQRFNYGYTFGSGTRLTVV.

The rearrangement links TRBV7-9 to TRBJ1-6, with D perhaps matching TRBD1 (6 bases). Germline CDR1 and CDR2: SEHNR and FQNEAQ (reference sequence). The CDR3 covers 16 residues. V was pared by 6 bases and J by 6 bases, with 18 bases between. The CDR3 reads CASSSGGGERNSPLHF. The CDR3 region has the DNA TGTGCCAGCAGTTCCGGAGGGGGGGAGCGTAATTCACCCCTCCACTTT.

The rearrangement uses TRBV28 and TRBJ1-5; D call uncertain. The CDR3 consists of 13 residues. Trimming took off 5 bases at V and 11 bases at J, with 16 bases between the two ends. In germline, CDR1 is MDHEN, CDR2 SYDVKM. CDR3 protein: CASSPGTGVTQHF. In DNA, the CDR3 is TGTGCCAGCAGTCCAGGAACTGGTGTGACCCAGCATTTT. Full variable domain (missing parts from reference TRBV28 and TRBJ1-5): DVKVTQSSRYLVKRTGEKVFLECVQDMDHENMFWYRQDPGLGLRLIYFSYDVKMKEKGDIPEGYSVSREKKERFSLILESASTNQTSMYLCASSPGTGVTQHFGDGTRLSIL.

The CDR3 DNA reads TGCGCCAGCAGCTTGGACGGACTATCCCATAGCGGGAGCGAGCAGTACTTC. Amino acid sequence: CASSLDGLSHSGSEQYF. V gene TRBV5-1 combines with J gene TRBJ2-7; TRBD2 matches at 9 bases. CDR1 SGHRS and CDR2 YFSETQ come from the germline V gene. This CDR3 contains 17 residues. Germline trimming cut 0 bases from V and 6 bases from J; bases unmatched to any gene: 13.